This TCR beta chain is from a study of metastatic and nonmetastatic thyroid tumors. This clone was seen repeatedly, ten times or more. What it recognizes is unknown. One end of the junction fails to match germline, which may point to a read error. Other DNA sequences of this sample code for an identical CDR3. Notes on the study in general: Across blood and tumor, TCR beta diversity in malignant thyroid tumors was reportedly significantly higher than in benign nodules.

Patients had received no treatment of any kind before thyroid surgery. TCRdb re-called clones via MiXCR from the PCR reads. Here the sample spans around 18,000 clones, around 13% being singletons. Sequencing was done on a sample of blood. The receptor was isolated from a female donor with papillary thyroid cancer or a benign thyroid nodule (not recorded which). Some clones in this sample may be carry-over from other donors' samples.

CDR3 nucleotides: TGCAGTGCTAGAGATCTAAGGCGTGGGAACACCGAAGCTTTCTTT. It yields the protein CSARDLRRGNTEAFF. The chain combines TRBV20-1 with TRBJ1-1; D remains unclear. The CDR3 runs to 15 residues. Germline loops: CDR1 DFQATT, CDR2 SNEGSKA (reference sequence).